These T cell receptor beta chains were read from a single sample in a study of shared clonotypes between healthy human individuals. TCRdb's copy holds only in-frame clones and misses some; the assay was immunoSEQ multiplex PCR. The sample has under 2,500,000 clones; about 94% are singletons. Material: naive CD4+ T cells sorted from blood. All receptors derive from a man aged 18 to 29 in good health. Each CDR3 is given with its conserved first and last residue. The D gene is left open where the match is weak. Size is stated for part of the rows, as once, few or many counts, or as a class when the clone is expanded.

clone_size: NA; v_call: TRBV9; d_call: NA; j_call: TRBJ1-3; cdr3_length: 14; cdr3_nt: TGTGCCAGCAGCGTAGTGGGACCTACCAACACCATATATTTT; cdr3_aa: CASSVVGPTNTIYF
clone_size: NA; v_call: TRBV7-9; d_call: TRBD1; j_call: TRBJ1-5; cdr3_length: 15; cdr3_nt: TGTGCCAGCAGCTTAAGTACAGGGGGCGGCCAGCCCCAGCATTTT; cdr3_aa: CASSLSTGGGQPQHF
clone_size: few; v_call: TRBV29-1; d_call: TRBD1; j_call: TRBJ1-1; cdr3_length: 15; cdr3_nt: TGCAGCGTTGAAGGGCTACAGGGGGCGCCCACTGAAGCTTTCTTT; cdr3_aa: CSVEGLQGAPTEAFF
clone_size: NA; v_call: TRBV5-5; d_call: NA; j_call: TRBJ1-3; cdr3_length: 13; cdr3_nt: TGTGCCAGCAGCTTCGATGGCGGAAACACCATATATTTT; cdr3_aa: CASSFDGGNTIYF
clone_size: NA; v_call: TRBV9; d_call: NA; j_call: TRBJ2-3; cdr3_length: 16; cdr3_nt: TGTGCCAGCAGCGTAAGGGCGGGGACTAGCACAGATACGCAGTATTTT; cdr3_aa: CASSVRAGTSTDTQYF
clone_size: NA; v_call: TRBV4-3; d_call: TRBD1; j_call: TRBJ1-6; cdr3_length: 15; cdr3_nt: TGCGCCAGCAGCCTACAGGGGGATGTCGGTTCACCCCTCCACTTT; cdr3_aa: CASSLQGDVGSPLHF
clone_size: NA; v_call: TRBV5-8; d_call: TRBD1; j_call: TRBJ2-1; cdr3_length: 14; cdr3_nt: TGTGCCAGCAGCCCCGGGACAGACCACAATGAGCAGTTCTTC; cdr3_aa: CASSPGTDHNEQFF
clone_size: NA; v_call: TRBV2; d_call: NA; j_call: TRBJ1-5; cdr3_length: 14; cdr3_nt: TGTGCCAGCAGTAGAGGGAATAGCAATCAGCCCCAGCATTTT; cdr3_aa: CASSRGNSNQPQHF
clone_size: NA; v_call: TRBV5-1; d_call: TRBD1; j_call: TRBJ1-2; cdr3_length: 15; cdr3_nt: TGCGCCAGCAGCCCGGACCCGACAGGGATTCATGGCTACACCTTC; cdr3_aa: CASSPDPTGIHGYTF
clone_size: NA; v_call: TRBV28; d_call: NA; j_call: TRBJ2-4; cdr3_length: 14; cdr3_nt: TGTGCCAGCAGGGGGACAACGGCCAAAAACATTCAGTACTTC; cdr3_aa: CASRGTTAKNIQYF
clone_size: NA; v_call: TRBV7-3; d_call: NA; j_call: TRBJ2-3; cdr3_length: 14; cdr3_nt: TGTGCCAGCAGCTTAAGACGGGACACAGATACGCAGTATTTT; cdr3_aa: CASSLRRDTDTQYF
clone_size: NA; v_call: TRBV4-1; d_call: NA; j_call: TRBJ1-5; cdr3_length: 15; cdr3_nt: TGCGCCAGCAGCCCCTTTCGGGACAGCAATCAGCCCCAGCATTTT; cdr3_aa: CASSPFRDSNQPQHF
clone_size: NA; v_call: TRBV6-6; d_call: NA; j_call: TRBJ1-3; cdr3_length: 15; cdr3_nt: TGTGCCAGCAGTTACTCGATCGCGTCTGGAAACACCATATATTTT; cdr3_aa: CASSYSIASGNTIYF
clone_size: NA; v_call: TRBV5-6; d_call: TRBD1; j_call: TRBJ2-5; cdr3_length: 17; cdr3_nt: TGTGCCAGCAGCTTGAGTGGGACAGGGTGGAGACAAGAGACCCAGTACTTC; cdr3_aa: CASSLSGTGWRQETQYF
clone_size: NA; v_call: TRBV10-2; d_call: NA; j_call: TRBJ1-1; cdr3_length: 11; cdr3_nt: TGCGCCAGCAGTCAGGACACTGAAGCTTTCTTT; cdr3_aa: CASSQDTEAFF
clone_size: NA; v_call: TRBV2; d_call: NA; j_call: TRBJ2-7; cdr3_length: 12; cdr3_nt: TGTGCCAGCAGTGAAACAGGGTACGAGCAGTACTTC; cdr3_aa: CASSETGYEQYF
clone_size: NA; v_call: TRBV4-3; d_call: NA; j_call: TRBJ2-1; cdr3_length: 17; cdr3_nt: TGCGCCAGCAGCCAAGATTTCGGGGATCAGGGCCCTCACGGGCAGTTCTTC; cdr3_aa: CASSQDFGDQGPHGQFF
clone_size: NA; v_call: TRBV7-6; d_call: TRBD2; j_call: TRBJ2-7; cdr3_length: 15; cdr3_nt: TGTGCCAGCAGCCAAAGTTTAGCGGGAGGAGGCGAGCAGTACTTC; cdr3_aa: CASSQSLAGGGEQYF
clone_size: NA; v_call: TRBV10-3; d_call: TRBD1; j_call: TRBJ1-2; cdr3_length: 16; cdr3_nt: TGTGCCATCAGTGAGCCTCTCGTGGGACAGGGCACTAGTTACACCTTC; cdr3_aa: CAISEPLVGQGTSYTF
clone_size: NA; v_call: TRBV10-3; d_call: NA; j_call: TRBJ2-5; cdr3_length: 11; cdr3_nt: TGTGCCAGCGGGGTGGAAGAGACCCAGTACTTC; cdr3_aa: CASGVEETQYF
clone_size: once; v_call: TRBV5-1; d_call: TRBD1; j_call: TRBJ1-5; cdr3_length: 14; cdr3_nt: TGCGCCAGCAGCCCGGGACAGGGTGGCCAGCCCCAGCATTTT; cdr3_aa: CASSPGQGGQPQHF
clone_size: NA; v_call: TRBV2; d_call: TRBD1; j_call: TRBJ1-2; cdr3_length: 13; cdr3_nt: TGTGCCAGCAATGACAGGGGGAAGTCTGGCTACACCTTC; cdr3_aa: CASNDRGKSGYTF
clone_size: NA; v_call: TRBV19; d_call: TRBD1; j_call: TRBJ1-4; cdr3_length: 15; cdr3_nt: TGTGCCAGTAGTACCCAAGGGGGCACTAATGAAAAACTGTTTTTT; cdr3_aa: CASSTQGGTNEKLFF
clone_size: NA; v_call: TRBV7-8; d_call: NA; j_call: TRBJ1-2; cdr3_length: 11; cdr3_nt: TGTGCCAGCAGCGCGGGGTATGGCTACACCTTC; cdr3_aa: CASSAGYGYTF
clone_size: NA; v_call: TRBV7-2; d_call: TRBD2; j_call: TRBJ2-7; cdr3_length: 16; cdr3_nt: TGTGCCAGCAGCTTAGTCGGGAGGCTAGCGGGAGACGAGCAGTACTTC; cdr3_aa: CASSLVGRLAGDEQYF
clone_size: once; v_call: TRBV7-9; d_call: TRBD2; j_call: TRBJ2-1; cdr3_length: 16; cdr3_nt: TGTGCCAGCAGCTTATACCGCGGGAGAGAGAACAATGAGCAGTTCTTC; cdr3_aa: CASSLYRGRENNEQFF
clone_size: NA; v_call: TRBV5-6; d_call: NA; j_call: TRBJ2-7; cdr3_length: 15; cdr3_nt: TGTGCCAGCAGCTTGACCAGGGACACCGTCTACGAGCAGTACTTC; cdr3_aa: CASSLTRDTVYEQYF